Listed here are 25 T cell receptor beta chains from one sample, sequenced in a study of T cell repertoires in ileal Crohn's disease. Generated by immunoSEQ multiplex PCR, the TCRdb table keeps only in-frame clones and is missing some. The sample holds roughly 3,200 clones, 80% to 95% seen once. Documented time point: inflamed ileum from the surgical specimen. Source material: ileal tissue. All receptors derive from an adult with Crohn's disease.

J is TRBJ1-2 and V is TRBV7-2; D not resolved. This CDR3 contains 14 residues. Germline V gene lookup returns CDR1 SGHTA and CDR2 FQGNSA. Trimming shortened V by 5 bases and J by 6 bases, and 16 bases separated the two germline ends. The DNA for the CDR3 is TGTGCCAGCAGCACGAGTACGGCGAACGATGGCTACACCTTC. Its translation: CASSTSTANDGYTF.

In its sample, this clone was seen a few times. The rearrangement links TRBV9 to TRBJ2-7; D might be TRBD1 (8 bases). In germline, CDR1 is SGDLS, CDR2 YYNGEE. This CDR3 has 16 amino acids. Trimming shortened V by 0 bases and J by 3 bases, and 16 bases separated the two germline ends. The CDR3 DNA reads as TGTGCCAGCAGCGTAGAAAGCGGGACAGGATACTACGAGCAGTACTTC. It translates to CASSVESGTGYYEQYF.

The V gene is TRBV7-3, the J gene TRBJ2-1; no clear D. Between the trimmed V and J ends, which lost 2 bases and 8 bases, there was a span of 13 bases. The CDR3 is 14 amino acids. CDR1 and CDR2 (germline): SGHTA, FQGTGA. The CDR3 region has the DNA TGTGCCAGCAGCTTATTTGCAGCTATGGATGAGCAGTTCTTC. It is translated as CASSLFAAMDEQFF.

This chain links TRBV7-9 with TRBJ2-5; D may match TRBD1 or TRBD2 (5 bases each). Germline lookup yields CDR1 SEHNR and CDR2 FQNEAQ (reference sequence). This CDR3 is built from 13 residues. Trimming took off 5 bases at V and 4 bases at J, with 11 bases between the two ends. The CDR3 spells CASSGTGRETQYF. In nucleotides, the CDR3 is TGTGCCAGCAGCGGGACCGGCCGAGAGACCCAGTACTTC.

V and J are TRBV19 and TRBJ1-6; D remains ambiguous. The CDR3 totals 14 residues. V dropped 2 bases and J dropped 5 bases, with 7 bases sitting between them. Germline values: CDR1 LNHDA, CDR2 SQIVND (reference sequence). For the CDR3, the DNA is TGTGCCAGTAGTATACCGGTCGATAATTCACCCCTCCACTTT. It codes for CASSIPVDNSPLHF.

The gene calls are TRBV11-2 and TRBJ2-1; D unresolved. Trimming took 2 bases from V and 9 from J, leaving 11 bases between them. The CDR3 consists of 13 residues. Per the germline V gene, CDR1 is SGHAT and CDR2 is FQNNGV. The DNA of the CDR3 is TGTGCCAGCAGCTTAATGGCGGCTGGTGAGCAGTTCTTC. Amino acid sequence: CASSLMAAGEQFF.

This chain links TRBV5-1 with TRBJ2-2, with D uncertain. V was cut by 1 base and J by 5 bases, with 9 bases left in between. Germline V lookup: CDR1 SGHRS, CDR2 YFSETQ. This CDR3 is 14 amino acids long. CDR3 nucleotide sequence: TGCGCCAGCAGCTTGCGTGCAGCAACCGGGGAGCTGTTTTTT. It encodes CASSLRAATGELFF.

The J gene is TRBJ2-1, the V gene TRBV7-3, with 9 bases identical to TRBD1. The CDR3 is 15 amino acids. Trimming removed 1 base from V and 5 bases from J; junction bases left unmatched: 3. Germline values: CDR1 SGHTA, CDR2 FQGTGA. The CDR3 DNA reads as TGTGCCAGCAGCTTAATGACAGGGGGGGACAATGAGCAGTTCTTC. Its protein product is CASSLMTGGDNEQFF.

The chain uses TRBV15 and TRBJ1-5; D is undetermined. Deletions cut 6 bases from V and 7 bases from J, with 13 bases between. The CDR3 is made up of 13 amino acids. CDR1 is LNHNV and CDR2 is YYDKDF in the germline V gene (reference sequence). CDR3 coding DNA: TGTGCCACCAGTCCGAGGGCAAACCAGCCCCAGCATTTT. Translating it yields CATSPRANQPQHF.

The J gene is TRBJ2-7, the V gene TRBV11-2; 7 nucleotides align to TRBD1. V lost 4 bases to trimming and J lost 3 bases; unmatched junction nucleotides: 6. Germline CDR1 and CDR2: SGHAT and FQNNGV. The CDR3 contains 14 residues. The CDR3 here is CASSSRTGNYEQYF. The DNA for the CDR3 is TGTGCCAGCAGCTCCAGGACAGGAAACTACGAGCAGTACTTC. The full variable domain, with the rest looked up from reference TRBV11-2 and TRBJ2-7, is EAGVAQSPRYKIIEKRQSVAFWCNPISGHATLYWYQQILGQGPKLLIQFQNNGVVDDSQLPKDRFSAERLKGVDSTLKIQPAKLEDSAVYLCASSSRTGNYEQYFGPGTRLTVT.

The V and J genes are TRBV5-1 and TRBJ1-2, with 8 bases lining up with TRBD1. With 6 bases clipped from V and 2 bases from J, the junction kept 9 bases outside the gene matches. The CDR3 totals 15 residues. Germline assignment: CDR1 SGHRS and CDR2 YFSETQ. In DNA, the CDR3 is TGCGCCAGCACTTTTCTTCAGGGGGCAAACTATGGCTACACCTTC. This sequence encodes CASTFLQGANYGYTF.

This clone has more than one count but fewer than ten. The CDR3 nucleotides are TGCGCCAGCAGCTTGGGCCCGCGAACGTCCACCGGGGAGCTGTTTTTT. This translates into CASSLGPRTSTGELFF. This chain uses TRBV5-1 with TRBJ2-2; unclear D gene. The V end was cut by 0 bases, the J end by 4 bases, with 13 bases between. Germline V lookup: CDR1 SGHRS, CDR2 YFSETQ. This CDR3 spans 16 amino acids.

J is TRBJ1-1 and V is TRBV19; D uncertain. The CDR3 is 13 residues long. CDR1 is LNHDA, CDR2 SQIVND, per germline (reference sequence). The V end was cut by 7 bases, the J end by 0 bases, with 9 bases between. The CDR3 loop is CASIDGLNTEAFF. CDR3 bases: TGTGCCAGTATAGATGGTCTGAACACTGAAGCTTTCTTT.

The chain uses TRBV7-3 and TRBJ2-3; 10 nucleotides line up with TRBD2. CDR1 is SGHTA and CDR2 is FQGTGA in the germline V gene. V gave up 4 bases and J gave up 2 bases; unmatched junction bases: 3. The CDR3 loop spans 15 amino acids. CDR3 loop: CASSSGLADTDTQYF. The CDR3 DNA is TGTGCCAGCAGCTCCGGACTAGCGGACACAGATACGCAGTATTTT.

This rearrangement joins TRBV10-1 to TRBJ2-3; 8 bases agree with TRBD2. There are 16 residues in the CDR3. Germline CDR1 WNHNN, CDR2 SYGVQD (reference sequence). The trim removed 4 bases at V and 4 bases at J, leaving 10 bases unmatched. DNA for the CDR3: TGCGCCAGCAGTGCTCCAACAGCGGGAGCGTCAGATACGCAGTATTTT. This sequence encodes CASSAPTAGASDTQYF.

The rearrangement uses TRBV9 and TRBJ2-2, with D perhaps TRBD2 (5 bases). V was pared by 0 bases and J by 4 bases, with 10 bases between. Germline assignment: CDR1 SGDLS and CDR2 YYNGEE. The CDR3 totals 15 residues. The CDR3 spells CASSVVREGTGELFF. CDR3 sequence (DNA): TGTGCCAGCAGCGTAGTGAGGGAAGGCACCGGGGAGCTGTTTTTT.

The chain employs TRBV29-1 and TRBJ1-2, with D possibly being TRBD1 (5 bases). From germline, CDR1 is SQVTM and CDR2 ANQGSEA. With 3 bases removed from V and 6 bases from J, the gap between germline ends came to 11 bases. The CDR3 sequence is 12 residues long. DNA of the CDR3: TGCAGCGTTGATCCCAGGGTAGATGGCTACACCTTC. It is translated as CSVDPRVDGYTF.

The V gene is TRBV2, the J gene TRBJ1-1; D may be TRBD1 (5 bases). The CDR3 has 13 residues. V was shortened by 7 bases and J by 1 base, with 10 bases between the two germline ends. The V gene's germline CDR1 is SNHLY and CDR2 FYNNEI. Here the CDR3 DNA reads TGTGCCAGCACGTTGGGGGAGAACACTGAAGCTTTCTTT. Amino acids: CASTLGENTEAFF.

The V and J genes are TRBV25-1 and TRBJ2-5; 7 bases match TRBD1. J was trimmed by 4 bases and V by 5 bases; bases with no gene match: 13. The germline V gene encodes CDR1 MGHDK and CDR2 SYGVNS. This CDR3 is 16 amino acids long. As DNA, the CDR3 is TGTGCCAGCAGTCAGGGGGTAGCCTGGCTGTCAGAGACCCAGTACTTC. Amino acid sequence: CASSQGVAWLSETQYF.

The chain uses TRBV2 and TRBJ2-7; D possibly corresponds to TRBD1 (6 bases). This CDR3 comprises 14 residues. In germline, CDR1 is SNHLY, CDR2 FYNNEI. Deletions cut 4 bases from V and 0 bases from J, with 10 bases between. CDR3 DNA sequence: TGTGCCAGCAGTGTACAGGGCTACTCCTACGAGCAGTACTTC. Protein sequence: CASSVQGYSYEQYF.

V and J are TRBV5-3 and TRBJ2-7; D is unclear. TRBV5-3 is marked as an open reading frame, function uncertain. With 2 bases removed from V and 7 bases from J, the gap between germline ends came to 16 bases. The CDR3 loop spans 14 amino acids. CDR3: CARSFCPRSREQYF. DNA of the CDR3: TGTGCCAGAAGCTTCTGTCCCAGGTCACGGGAGCAGTACTTC.

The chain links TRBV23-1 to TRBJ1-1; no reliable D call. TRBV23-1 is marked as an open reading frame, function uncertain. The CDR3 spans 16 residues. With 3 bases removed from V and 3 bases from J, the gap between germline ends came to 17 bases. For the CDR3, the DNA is TGCGCCAGCAGTCAGAGAAGTGACCGGATGTACACTGAAGCTTTCTTT. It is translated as CASSQRSDRMYTEAFF.

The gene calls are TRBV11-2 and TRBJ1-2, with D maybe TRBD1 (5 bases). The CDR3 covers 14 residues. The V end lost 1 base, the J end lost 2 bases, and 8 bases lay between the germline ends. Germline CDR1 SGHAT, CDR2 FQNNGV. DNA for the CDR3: TGTGCCAGCAGCTTAGTCACAGGAAACTATGGCTACACCTTC. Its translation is CASSLVTGNYGYTF.

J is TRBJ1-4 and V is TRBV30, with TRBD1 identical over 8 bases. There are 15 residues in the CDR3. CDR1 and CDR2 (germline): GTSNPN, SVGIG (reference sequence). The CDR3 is CATSLGQARNEKLFF. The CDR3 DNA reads TGTGCGACGAGCTTGGGACAGGCACGGAATGAAAAACTGTTTTTT.

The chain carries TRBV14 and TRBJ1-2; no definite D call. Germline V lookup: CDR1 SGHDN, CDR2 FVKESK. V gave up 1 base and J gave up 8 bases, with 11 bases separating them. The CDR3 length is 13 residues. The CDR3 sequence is CASSQVPFYGYTF. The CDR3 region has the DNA TGTGCCAGCAGCCAAGTGCCCTTCTACGGCTACACCTTC. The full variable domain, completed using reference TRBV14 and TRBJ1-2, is EAGVTQFPSHSVIEKGQTVTLRCDPISGHDNLYWYRRVMGKEIKFLLHFVKESKQDESGMPNNRFLAERTGGTYSTLKVQPAELEDSGVYFCASSQVPFYGYTFGSGTRLTVV.